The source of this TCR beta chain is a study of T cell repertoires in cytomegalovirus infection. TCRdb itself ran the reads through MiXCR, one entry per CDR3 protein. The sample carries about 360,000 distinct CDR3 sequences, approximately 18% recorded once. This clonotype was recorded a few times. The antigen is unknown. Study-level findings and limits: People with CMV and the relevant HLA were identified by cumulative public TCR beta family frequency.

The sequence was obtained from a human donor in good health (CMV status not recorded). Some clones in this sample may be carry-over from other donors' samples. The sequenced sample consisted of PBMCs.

This CDR3 reads CASSQGAGYSPLHF. CDR3 DNA sequence: TGCGCCAGCAGCCAAGGTGCAGGTTATTCACCCCTCCACTTT. The gene calls are TRBV4-3 and TRBJ1-6; D unclear. There are 14 residues in the CDR3. Germline CDR1 and CDR2: LGHNA and YSLEER. Trimming stripped 1 base from V and 8 bases from J, with 9 bases between.